Here is one T cell receptor beta chain with its context. Its antigen is not identified. The entry originates in a study of shared clonotypes between healthy human individuals. Whole-study context: Each donor's CD4 naive and CD4 memory cells filled three plates apiece, CD8 naive two, and CD8 memory one.

There were only Caucasian adults among the donors, and all lived in Nashville, Tennessee. TCRdb keeps only in-frame clones here, not all; method: immunoSEQ multiplex PCR. Of approximately 530,000 clones listed, 95% to 97% are singletons. Study-wide results and limits: Clonotype sharing across four donors was observed for 5% to 6.5% of naive CD4 clonotypes. Exclusively blood specimens were collected; tissue repertoires likely differ.

This sequence originates from a woman between 25 and 40 years old in good health. Sequenced: naive CD4+ T cells sorted from blood. Subset reported: CD45RA+ positively selected.

CDR3 in DNA: TGTGCCAGTACGCGGGACCTAACCAAAAACATTCAGTACTTC. It yields the protein CASTRDLTKNIQYF. This chain links TRBV19 with TRBJ2-4; tentatively, D is TRBD2 (6 bases). The CDR3 runs 14 residues. Trimming cost V 7 bases and J 2 bases, with 12 bases left between them. CDR1 and CDR2 from the germline V gene are LNHDA and SQIVND (reference sequence).